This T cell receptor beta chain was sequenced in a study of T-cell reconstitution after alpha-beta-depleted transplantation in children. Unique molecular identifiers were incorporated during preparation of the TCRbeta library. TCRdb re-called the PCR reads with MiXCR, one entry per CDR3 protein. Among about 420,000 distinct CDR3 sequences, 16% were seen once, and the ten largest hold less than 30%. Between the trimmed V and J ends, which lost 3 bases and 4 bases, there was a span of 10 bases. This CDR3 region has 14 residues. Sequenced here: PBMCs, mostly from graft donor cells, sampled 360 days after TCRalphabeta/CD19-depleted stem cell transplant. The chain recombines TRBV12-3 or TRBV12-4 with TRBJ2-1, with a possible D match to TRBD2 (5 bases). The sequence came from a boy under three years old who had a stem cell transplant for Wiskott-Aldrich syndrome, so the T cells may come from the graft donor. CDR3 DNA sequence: TGTGCCAGCAGTTTGCGGGTCACTTACAATGAGCAGTTCTTC. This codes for CASSLRVTYNEQFF.